The clone carrying this T cell receptor (beta chain) showed up just a few times. The antigen remains unidentified. This sample was included in a study of T cell responses to AZD1222 COVID-19 vaccine. The germline V gene has CDR1 SGHTA and CDR2 FQGNSA. The CDR3 consists of 17 residues. V gave up 7 bases and J gave up 5 bases; unmatched junction bases: 19. Study-wide points: It was only after the peak T cell response that any repertoires were sampled. Compared with day 0, the breadth and depth of the Spike-specific TCR repertoire rose significantly after two doses of AZD1222.

The repertoire was sequenced with immunoSEQ multiplex PCR; TCRdb's copy has only in-frame clones and lacks some. Among roughly 100,000 clones listed, about 87% were seen once. The chain carries TRBV7-2 and TRBJ1-2; 7 nucleotides align to TRBD1. This material consisted of peripheral blood, taken on day 0 of AZD1222 vaccination. This TCR was sampled from an adult in good health. The CDR3 here is CASTPGYRGTASYGYTF. The CDR3 nucleotides read TGTGCCAGCACCCCTGGTTACAGAGGGACAGCGAGTTATGGCTACACCTTC.